A selection of T cell receptor beta chains follows, all from one sample in a study of blood T cell repertoires in COVID-19. Clones were sequenced by immunoSEQ multiplex PCR, and TCRdb holds only the in-frame ones, with some missing. The sample lists about 62,000 clones; about nine tenths were seen once. Sample: peripheral blood. These receptor sequences come from a woman older than 75 with acute or convalescent COVID-19. The conserved cysteine and the conserved F or W are not part of the CDR3 here. The size field is filled for only some rows; it gives once, few, many or a size class.

v_gene | len | abundance | CDR3aa
TRBV19 | 13 | . | ASRGSTSSQETQY
TRBV27 | 12 | . | ASSLRQGVSPLH
TRBV7-2 | 13 | . | ASSLTSGSSYEQY
TRBV6-5 | 14 | once | ASSYLGGPMNTEAF
TRBV5-1 | 12 | . | ASSSLLSSYEQY
TRBV12-5 | 15 | . | ASGLSRDRGNTDTQY
TRBV19 | 11 | once | ASSRQLAGALY
TRBV6-6 | 9 | once | ASRRNTEAF
TRBV4-3 | 13 | . | ASSQDLTGTNVLT
TRBV11-2 | 16 | . | ASSFGIAGGTSYNEQF
TRBV18 | 14 | once | ASSLRGIRSTDTQY
TRBV5-6 | 11 | . | ASSSTGRYEQY
TRBV3-1/TRBV3-2 | 12 | . | ASSQTGGDTEAF
TRBV5-4 | 13 | . | ASSSRDTANYGYT
TRBV5-1 | 12 | . | ASSRGQNTDTQY
TRBV7-8 | 13 | . | ASSRDPRAGAEAF
TRBV7-2 | 11 | . | ASSGTGIRGYT
TRBV3-1/TRBV3-2 | 11 | . | ASSEVGQRKAF
TRBV25-1 | 15 | . | ASSAPQGVIANEKLF
TRBV28 | 11 | few | ASNTGDTDTQY
TRBV11-2 | 13 | . | ASSLGLAGGNTQY
TRBV19 | 13 | few | ASSMDRGGYQPQH
TRBV6-6 | 11 | . | ASSYSRNQPQH
TRBV6-5 | 14 | . | ASSYQNRLRVTEAF
TRBV7-2 | 10 | . | ASRNRDRVGT
TRBV6-2/TRBV6-3 | 13 | . | ASSPRGAGWTEAF
TRBV19 | 12 | . | ASSIGQGADGYT
TRBV7-9 | 13 | . | ASSFSGTGDGLLH
TRBV18 | 14 | . | ASSPASGDATDTQY
TRBV29-1 | 10 | . | SVAGGSYEQY
TRBV28 | 13 | . | ASSFPGSGTGELF
TRBV25-1 | 14 | . | ASSDSRTGGVYGYT
TRBV2 | 11 | . | ASSTGTDYGYT
TRBV20-1 | 10 | . | SASKGDYGYT
TRBV7-3 | 13 | few | ASSSGQGAYYGYT
TRBV6-6 | 11 | . | ASRLAGGLEQY
TRBV9 | 13 | . | ASSVGGGSFNEQF
TRBV7-2 | 13 | . | ASSTQTGWEETQY
TRBV5-6 | 14 | . | ASRPGQGTTNEKLF
TRBV29-1 | 14 | . | SVVGTGYSGANVLT
TRBV7-2 | 13 | . | ASSLDPGRLTGYT
TRBV6-5 | 11 | . | ASSSGLSSEQY
TRBV4-1 | 12 | . | ASSHTPDSDGYT
TRBV6-2/TRBV6-3 | 13 | . | ASSYGQGYDNEQF
TRBV5-1 | 13 | . | ASSLAGAANTEAF
TRBV14 | 12 | . | ASSLSSSGGSQY
TRBV27 | 16 | . | ASTRQVPLLNSPQTQH
TRBV18 | 10 | . | ASSLTKYEQY
TRBV16 | 13 | . | ASSQSRQTHHEQY